At least ten counts were recorded for the clone carrying this T cell receptor (beta chain). As yet, its antigen is unknown. Its ends do not fully match the called genes, so a read error is possible. The data are from a study of T-cell memory formation after mild COVID-19. The study's findings and limits: Contracting CD4+ clones were located mainly in CM and EM, and CD8+ clones in EMRA.

In TCRdb, the 5' RACE reads were re-called with MiXCR into one record per CDR3 protein. The sample includes 580,000 or so distinct CDR3 sequences, approximately 15% of them seen just once. The CDR3 runs 12 residues. The germline CDR1 and CDR2 sequences are MNHEY and SVGAGI. The rearrangement links TRBV6-5 to TRBJ1-4; TRBD1 matches 7 bases. Material for sequencing was PBMCs or a T cell subset sorted from them (not recorded which). This receptor was identified in an adult woman who had mild COVID-19 (a few samples of this study predate the infection). Cell type and time point are not known. This chain's CDR3 is CASSYARDSNSF. The CDR3 bases are TGTGCCAGCAGTTACGCGAGGGACAGCAATTCTTTT.